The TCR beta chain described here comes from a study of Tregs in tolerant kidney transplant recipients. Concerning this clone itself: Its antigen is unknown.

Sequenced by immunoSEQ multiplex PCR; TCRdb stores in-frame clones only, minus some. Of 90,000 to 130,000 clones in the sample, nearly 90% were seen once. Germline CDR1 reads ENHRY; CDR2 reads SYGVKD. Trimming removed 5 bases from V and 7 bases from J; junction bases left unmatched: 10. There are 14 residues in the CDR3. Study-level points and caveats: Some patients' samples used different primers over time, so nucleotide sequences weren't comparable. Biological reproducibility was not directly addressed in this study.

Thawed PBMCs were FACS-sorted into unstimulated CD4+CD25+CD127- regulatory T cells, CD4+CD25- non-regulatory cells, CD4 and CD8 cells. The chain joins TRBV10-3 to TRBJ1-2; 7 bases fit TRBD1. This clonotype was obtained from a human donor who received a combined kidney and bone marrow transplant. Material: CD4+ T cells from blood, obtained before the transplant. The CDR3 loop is CAISFNRDRSGYTF. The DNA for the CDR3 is TGTGCCATCAGTTTTAACCGGGACAGAAGTGGCTACACCTTC.